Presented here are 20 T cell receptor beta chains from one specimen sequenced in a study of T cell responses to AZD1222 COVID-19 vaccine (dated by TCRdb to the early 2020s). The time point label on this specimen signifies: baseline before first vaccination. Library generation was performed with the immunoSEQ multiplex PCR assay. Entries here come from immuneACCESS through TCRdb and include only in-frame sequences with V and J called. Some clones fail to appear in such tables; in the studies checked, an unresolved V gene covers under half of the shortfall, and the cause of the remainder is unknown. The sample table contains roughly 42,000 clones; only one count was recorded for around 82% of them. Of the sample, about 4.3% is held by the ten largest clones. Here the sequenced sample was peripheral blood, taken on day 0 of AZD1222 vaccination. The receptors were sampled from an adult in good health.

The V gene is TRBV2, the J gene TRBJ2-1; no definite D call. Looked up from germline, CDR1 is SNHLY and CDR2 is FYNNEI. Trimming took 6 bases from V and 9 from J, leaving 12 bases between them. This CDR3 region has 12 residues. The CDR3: CASSLQPIEQFF. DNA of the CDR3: TGTGCCAGCAGCTTACAACCAATTGAGCAGTTCTTC.

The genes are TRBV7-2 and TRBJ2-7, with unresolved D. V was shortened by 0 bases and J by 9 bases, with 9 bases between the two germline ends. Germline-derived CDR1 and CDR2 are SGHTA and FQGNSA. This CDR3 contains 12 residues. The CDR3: CASSLAVGLQYF. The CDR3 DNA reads TGTGCCAGCAGCTTAGCGGTTGGGTTGCAGTACTTC.

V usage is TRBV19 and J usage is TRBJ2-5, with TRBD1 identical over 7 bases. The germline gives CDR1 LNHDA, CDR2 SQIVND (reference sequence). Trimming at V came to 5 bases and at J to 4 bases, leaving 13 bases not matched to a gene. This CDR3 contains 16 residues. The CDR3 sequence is CASSPRMTGPGETQYF. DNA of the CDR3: TGTGCCAGTAGTCCCCGCATGACAGGGCCGGGAGAGACCCAGTACTTC.

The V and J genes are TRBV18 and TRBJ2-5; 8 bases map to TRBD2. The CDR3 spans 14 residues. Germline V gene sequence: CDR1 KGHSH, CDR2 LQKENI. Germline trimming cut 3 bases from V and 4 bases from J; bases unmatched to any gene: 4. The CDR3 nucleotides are TGTGCCAGCTCACCGCGGGGGGCACGAGAGACCCAGTACTTC. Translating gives CASSPRGARETQYF.

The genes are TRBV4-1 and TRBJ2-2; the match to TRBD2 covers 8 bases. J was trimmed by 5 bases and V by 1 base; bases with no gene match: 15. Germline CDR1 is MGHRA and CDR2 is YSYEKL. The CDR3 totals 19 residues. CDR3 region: CASSQAPSKRGLATGELFF. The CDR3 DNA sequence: TGCGCCAGCAGCCAAGCCCCTAGCAAGCGGGGGCTTGCTACCGGGGAGCTGTTTTTT.

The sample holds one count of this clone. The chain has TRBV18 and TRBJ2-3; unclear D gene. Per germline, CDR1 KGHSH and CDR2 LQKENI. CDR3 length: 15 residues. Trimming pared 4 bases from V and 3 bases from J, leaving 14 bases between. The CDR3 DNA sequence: TGTGCCAGCTCACGAGGACGCTCCCAGACAGATACGCAGTATTTT. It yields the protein CASSRGRSQTDTQYF.

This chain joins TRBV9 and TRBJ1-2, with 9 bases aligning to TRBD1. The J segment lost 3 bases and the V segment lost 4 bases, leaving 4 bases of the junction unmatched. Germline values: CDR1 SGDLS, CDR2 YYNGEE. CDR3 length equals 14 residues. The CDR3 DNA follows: TGTGCCAGCAGCTTCCGGACAGGGGACTATGGCTACACCTTC. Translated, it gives CASSFRTGDYGYTF.

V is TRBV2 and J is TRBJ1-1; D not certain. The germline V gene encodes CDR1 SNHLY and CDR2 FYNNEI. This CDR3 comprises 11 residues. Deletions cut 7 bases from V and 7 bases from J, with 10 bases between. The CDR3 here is CASKLEIEAFF. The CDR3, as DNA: TGTGCCAGCAAATTGGAGATTGAAGCTTTCTTT. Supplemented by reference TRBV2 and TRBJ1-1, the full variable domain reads EPEVTQTPSHQVTQMGQEVILRCVPISNHLYFYWYRQILGQKVEFLVSFYNNEISEKSEIFDDQFSVERPDGSNFTLKIRSTKLEDSAMYFCASKLEIEAFFGQGTRLTVV.

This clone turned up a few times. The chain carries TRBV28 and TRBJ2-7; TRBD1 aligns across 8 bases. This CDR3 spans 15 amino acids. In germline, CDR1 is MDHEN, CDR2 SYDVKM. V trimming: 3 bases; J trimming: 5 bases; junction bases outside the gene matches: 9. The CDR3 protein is CASSFALDRVDEQYF. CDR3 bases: TGTGCCAGCAGTTTCGCTCTGGACAGGGTGGACGAGCAGTACTTC.

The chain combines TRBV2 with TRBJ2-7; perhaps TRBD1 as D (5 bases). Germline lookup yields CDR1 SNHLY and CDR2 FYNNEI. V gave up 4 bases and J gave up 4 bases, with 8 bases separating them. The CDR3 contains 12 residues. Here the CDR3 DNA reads TGTGCCAGCAGTGTTTCAGGGTACGAGCAGTACTTC. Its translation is CASSVSGYEQYF. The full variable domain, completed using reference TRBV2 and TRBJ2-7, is EPEVTQTPSHQVTQMGQEVILRCVPISNHLYFYWYRQILGQKVEFLVSFYNNEISEKSEIFDDQFSVERPDGSNFTLKIRSTKLEDSAMYFCASSVSGYEQYFGPGTRLTVT.

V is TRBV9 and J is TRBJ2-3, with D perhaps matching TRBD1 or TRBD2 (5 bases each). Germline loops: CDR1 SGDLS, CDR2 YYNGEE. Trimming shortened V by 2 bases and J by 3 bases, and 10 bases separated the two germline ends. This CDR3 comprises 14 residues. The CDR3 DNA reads TGTGCCAGCAGCGTGGGGGTTTGGACAGATACGCAGTATTTT. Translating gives CASSVGVWTDTQYF.

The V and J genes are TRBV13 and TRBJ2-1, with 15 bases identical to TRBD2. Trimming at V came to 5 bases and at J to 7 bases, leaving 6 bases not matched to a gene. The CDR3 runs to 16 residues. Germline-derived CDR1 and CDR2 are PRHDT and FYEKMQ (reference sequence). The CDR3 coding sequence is TGTGCCAGCAGCCTGGGACTAGCGGGGGGTTCAAATGAGCAGTTCTTC. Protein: CASSLGLAGGSNEQFF.

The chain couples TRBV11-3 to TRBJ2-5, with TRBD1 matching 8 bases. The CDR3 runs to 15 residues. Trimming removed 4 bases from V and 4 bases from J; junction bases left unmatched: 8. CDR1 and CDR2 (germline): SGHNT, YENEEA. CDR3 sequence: CASSSGQGALETQYF. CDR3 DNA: TGTGCCAGCAGCTCTGGGCAGGGGGCTTTAGAGACCCAGTACTTC.

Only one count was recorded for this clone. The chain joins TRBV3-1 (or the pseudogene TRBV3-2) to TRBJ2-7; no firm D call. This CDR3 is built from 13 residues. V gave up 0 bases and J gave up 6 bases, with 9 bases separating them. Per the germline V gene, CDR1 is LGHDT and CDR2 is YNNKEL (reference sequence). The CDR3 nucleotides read TGTGCCAGCAGCCAAGAACCCGTTAGCGAGCAGTACTTC. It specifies CASSQEPVSEQYF.

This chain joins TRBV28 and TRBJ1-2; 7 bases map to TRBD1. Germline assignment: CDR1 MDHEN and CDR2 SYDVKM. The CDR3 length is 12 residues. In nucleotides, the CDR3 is TGTGCTTCCCAGGGGGGGGGTCTGCGATACACCTTC. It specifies CASQGGGLRYTF.

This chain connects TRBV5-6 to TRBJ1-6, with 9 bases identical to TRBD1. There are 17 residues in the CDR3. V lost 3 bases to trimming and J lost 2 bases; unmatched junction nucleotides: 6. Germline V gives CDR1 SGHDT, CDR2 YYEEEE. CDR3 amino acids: CASSSGTGSPYNSPLHF. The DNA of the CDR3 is TGTGCCAGCAGCTCCGGGACAGGGAGCCCCTATAATTCACCCCTCCACTTT.

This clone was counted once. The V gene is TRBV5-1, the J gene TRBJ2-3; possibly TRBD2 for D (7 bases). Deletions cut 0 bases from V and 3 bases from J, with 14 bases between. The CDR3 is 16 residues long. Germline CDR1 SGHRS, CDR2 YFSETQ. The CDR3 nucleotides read TGCGCCAGCAGCTTGGTGGGGGGGCTCCCAACAGATACGCAGTATTTT. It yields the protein CASSLVGGLPTDTQYF. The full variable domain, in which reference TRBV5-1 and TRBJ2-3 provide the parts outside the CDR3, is KAGVTQTPRYLIKTRGQQVTLSCSPISGHRSVSWYQQTPGQGLQFLFEYFSETQRNKGNFPGRFSGRQFSNSRSEMNVSTLELGDSALYLCASSLVGGLPTDTQYFGPGTRLTVL.

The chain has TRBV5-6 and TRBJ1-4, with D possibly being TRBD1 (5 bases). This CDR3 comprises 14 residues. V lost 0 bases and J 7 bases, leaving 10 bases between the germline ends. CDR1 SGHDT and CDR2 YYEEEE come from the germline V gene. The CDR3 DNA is TGTGCCAGCAGCTTGGACAACGGGGGTGAAAAACTGTTTTTT. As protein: CASSLDNGGEKLFF.

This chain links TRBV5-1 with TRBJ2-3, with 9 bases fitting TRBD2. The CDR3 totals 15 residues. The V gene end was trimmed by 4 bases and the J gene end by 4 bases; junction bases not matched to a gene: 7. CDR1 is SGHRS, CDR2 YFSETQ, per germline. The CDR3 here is CASSVSGGVADTQYF. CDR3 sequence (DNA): TGCGCCAGCAGCGTTAGCGGGGGTGTTGCAGATACGCAGTATTTT.

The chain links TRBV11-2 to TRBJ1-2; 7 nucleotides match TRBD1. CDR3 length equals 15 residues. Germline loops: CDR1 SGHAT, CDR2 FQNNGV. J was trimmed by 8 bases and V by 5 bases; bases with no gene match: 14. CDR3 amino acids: CASSAGTDVTRGYTF. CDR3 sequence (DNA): TGTGCCAGCAGCGCCGGGACAGACGTAACAAGAGGCTACACCTTC.